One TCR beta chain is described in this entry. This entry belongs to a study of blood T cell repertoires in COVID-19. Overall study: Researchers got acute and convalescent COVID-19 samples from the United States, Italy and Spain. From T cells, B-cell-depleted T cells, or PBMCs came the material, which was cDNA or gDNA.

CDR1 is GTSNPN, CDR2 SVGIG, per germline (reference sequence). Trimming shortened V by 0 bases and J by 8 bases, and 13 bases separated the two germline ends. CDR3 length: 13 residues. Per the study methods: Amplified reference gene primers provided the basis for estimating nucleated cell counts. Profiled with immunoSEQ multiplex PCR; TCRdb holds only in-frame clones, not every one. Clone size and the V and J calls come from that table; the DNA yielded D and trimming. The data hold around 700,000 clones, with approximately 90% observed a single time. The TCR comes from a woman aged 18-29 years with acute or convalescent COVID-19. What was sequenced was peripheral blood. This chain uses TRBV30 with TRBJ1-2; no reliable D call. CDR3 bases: TGTGCCTGGAGTGTACGGGCCCCGGGGGGCTACACCTTC. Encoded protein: CAWSVRAPGGYTF.